The sequence of this T cell receptor (beta chain) was determined in a study of blood T cell repertoires in COVID-19. Study overall: Both acute and convalescent COVID-19 samples were obtained from the United States, Italy and Spain. Sources were T cells, B-cell-depleted T cells, or PBMCs; the material itself was cDNA or gDNA.

In the study's own analysis: Reference gene primer amplification yielded estimated nucleated cell counts. Method: immunoSEQ multiplex PCR; TCRdb's copy keeps in-frame clones and lacks some. D and trimming were read from the DNA, whereas the V and J calls and clone size are those reported in that table. The sample has more than 55,000 clones, 86% seen once. V gave up 5 bases and J gave up 8 bases, with 19 bases separating them. CDR1 LGHNA and CDR2 YNFKEQ come from the germline V gene. This CDR3 region has 15 residues. The chain joins TRBV4-2 to TRBJ2-1; D might be TRBD2 (7 bases). The sequence was collected from a woman aged 80 or older with acute or convalescent COVID-19. The sequenced sample was peripheral blood. The CDR3 nucleotides are TGTGCCAGCAGCGCCCGGGGGGCGGTTCGGTATGAGCAGTTCTTC. This codes for CASSARGAVRYEQFF.